What follows are 14 T cell receptor beta chains derived from one specimen sequenced in a study of blood T cell repertoires in COVID-19. Only in-frame clones appear in the TCRdb table, and some are missing; sequencing was by immunoSEQ multiplex PCR. There are roughly 200,000 clones in the sample; approximately 84% occur only once, and 7.5% to 9% lies in the top ten. Sequencing input: peripheral blood. Receptor source: a woman aged 80 or over with acute or convalescent COVID-19.

This clone was seen a handful of times. The chain combines TRBV27 with TRBJ1-1; TRBD1 agrees at 10 bases. Trimming removed 5 bases from V and 4 bases from J; junction bases left unmatched: 13. Germline CDR1 is MNHEY and CDR2 is SMNVEV (reference sequence). The CDR3 is 17 residues long. DNA of the CDR3: TGTGCCAGCAGTGCCGGTGACAGGGGGCGCGGGGGCACTGAAGCTTTCTTT. Translated: CASSAGDRGRGGTEAFF.

CDR3 sequence reads: CATSGDYGYTF. Written as DNA, the CDR3 is TGTGCCACCTCGGGGGACTATGGCTACACCTTC. V usage is TRBV2 and J usage is TRBJ1-2, with D possibly TRBD1 on 5 matching bases. The length of the CDR3 is 11 residues. Trimming removed 10 bases from V and 3 bases from J, with 9 bases in between. The germline CDR1 and CDR2 sequences are SNHLY and FYNNEI.

The V and J genes are TRBV5-6 and TRBJ1-6; tentative D call: TRBD1 (5 bases). With 0 bases removed from V and 10 bases from J, the gap between germline ends came to 14 bases. Germline V gives CDR1 SGHDT, CDR2 YYEEEE. This CDR3 spans 15 amino acids. The chain's CDR3 is CASSLVRPGISPLHF. CDR3 bases: TGTGCCAGCAGCTTGGTGAGGCCAGGGATCTCACCCCTCCACTTT.

J is TRBJ2-7 and V is TRBV5-1, with a weak D call TRBD2 (6 bases). The CDR3 contains 19 residues. The V end was cut by 4 bases, the J end by 7 bases, with 33 bases between. The germline V gene encodes CDR1 SGHRS and CDR2 YFSETQ. The CDR3 here is CASSPRSSAQPGVSREQYF. The CDR3, as DNA: TGCGCCAGCAGCCCCCGCTCTAGCGCCCAGCCCGGGGTTTCGAGAGAGCAGTACTTC.

The chain links TRBV5-6 to TRBJ2-3; TRBD2 agrees at 14 bases. Losses at the gene ends were 3 bases for V and 5 bases for J; bases not matched to a gene: 5. The CDR3 spans 16 residues. Germline CDR1 SGHDT, CDR2 YYEEEE. The CDR3 DNA sequence: TGTGCCAGCAGCTCCCGACTAGCGGGGGGGAGAGATACGCAGTATTTT. Its protein is CASSSRLAGGRDTQYF.

The chain links TRBV9 to TRBJ2-7; a weak D match, TRBD2 (5 bases). CDR1 and CDR2 (germline): SGDLS, YYNGEE. V dropped 0 bases and J dropped 6 bases, with 13 bases sitting between them. CDR3 size: 14 residues. For the CDR3, the DNA is TGTGCCAGCAGCGTAGGTGGACTTGTAGGCGAGCAGTACTTC. Protein sequence: CASSVGGLVGEQYF. Combining the CDR3 with reference TRBV9 and TRBJ2-7 gives the whole variable domain DSGVTQTPKHLITATGQRVTLRCSPRSGDLSVYWYQQSLDQGLQFLIQYYNGEERAKGNILERFSAQQFPDLHSELNLSSLELGDSALYFCASSVGGLVGEQYFGPGTRLTVT.

V usage is TRBV7-3 and J usage is TRBJ2-7, with 8 bases aligning to TRBD2. Germline V gene sequence: CDR1 SGHTA, CDR2 FQGTGA. V dropped 1 base and J dropped 5; count of bases not matched to a gene: 7. This CDR3 region has 15 residues. CDR3 sequence: CASSLRYSGSHEQYF. The CDR3 DNA sequence: TGTGCCAGCAGCTTAAGATACAGCGGGAGTCACGAGCAGTACTTC.

The rearrangement links TRBV7-3 to TRBJ2-2; 9 nucleotides agree with TRBD2. This CDR3 comprises 17 residues. Germline V CDR1 and CDR2: SGHTA, FQGTGA. With V trimmed by 1 base and J by 1 base, 4 bases remained unmatched. Here the CDR3 reads CASSLRVAGVNTGELFF. The CDR3 nucleotides are TGTGCCAGCAGCTTAAGGGTAGCGGGGGTGAACACCGGGGAGCTGTTTTTT.

V gene TRBV28 combines with J gene TRBJ1-2; no definite D call. This CDR3 has 12 residues. Germline V gene lookup returns CDR1 MDHEN and CDR2 SYDVKM. The ends were cut back, 8 bases at V and 1 base at J, with 8 bases in the middle. CDR3 amino acids: CASQQHNYGYTF. The DNA for the CDR3 is TGTGCCAGCCAACAGCATAACTATGGCTACACCTTC.

The sample holds one count of this clone. The chain is built from TRBV3-1 (or the pseudogene TRBV3-2) and TRBJ2-1; 10 positions agree with TRBD2. V gave up 7 bases and J gave up 3 bases; unmatched junction bases: 9. The CDR3 sequence is 16 residues long. Looked up from germline, CDR1 is LGHDT and CDR2 is YNNKEL (reference sequence). The CDR3 loop reads CASTLAGAANYNEQFF. The DNA of the CDR3 is TGTGCCAGCACCCTAGCGGGAGCAGCAAACTACAATGAGCAGTTCTTC.

V and J are TRBV29-1 and TRBJ2-2; D not certain. Per the germline V gene, CDR1 is SQVTM and CDR2 is ANQGSEA. Trimming removed 5 bases at V and 1 base at J, with 5 bases between. This CDR3 region has 12 residues. The CDR3 region is CSVIRNTGELFF. The CDR3 nucleotides read TGCAGCGTTATTCGGAACACCGGGGAGCTGTTTTTT.

The rearrangement links TRBV30 to TRBJ2-7, with D uncertain. The CDR3 has 13 residues. V was clipped by 5 bases and J by 12 bases, with 23 bases between them. Germline V gene lookup returns CDR1 GTSNPN and CDR2 SVGIG (reference sequence). CDR3 residues: CAWGYSCRQPGYF. Written as DNA, the CDR3 is TGTGCCTGGGGGTATTCGTGCCGGCAACCAGGGTACTTC.

The genes are TRBV6-5 and TRBJ1-1; maybe TRBD1 (5 bases). V gave up 8 bases and J gave up 2 bases, with 9 bases separating them. Germline CDR1 is MNHEY and CDR2 is SVGAGI. The CDR3 consists of 12 residues. Written as DNA, the CDR3 is TGTGCCAGCGGGGGGGATAACACTGAAGCTTTCTTT. Its translation is CASGGDNTEAFF.

The rearrangement joins TRBV2 to TRBJ2-3; no clear D. V was clipped by 9 bases and J by 3 bases, with 13 bases between them. Germline loops: CDR1 SNHLY, CDR2 FYNNEI. The CDR3 has 13 residues. The CDR3 sequence: CARQPSPTDTQYF. The DNA of the CDR3 is TGTGCCAGACAGCCATCCCCAACAGATACGCAGTATTTT.